This TCR beta chain was captured in a study of T cell repertoires in ileal Crohn's disease. At the level of the study: Operated complications were stricturing disease (roughly 61%) and penetrating disease (approximately 39%). Study-level findings and limits: Compared with non-smokers, active smokers at surgery showed more clonal expansions.

CDR3 size: 13 residues. The germline CDR1 and CDR2 sequences are MNHEY and SMNVEV (reference sequence). V lost 4 bases to trimming and J lost 5 bases; unmatched junction nucleotides: 3. Worth noting for this clone: What it binds is unknown.

TCRdb keeps only in-frame clones here, not all; method: immunoSEQ multiplex PCR. The sample holds about 12,000 clones, around three quarters seen once. Material: ileal tissue. V and J are TRBV27 and TRBJ1-1; 8 nucleotides line up with TRBD1. The TCR comes from an adult with Crohn's disease. CDR3 DNA sequence: TGTGCCAGCAGTTGGGGACAGGAGACTGAAGCTTTCTTT. This translates into CASSWGQETEAFF.